Shown below are 8 T cell receptor beta chains from a single sample sequenced in a study of cytomegalovirus exposure and HLA in healthy donors. The PCR contained 60 Vbeta and 13 Jbeta primers. Some clones are missing from TCRdb's copy, which holds only in-frame ones; the method was immunoSEQ multiplex PCR. In the table there are approximately 140,000 clones, 79% of which are singletons. The sample taken for sequencing was PBMCs. These TCRs come from a middle-aged man in good health and CMV-seropositive.

Notes on this clone: The conserved closing phenylalanine or tryptophan is absent in this CDR3, likely reflecting a read error. The DNA is left out, because the CDR3 cannot be placed on it with certainty; the CDR3 is given as TCRdb lists it. V and J are TRBV21-1 and TRBJ2-7; the table's D call, TRBD1, was not checked against the DNA. TRBV21-1 is an annotated pseudogene. Including both end residues, the CDR3 is 11 amino acids long. The CDR3 loop is CASSKGIQGRI.

The V and J genes are TRBV7-9 and TRBJ1-1, with D unclear. The germline CDR1 and CDR2 sequences are SEHNR and FQNEAQ (reference sequence). V lost 3 bases to trimming and J lost 4 bases, with 9 bases between them. The CDR3 spans 13 residues. CDR3 DNA sequence: TGTGCCAGCAGCTTGTCCAGACTCACTGAAGCTTTCTTT. It encodes CASSLSRLTEAFF.

V gene TRBV9 combines with J gene TRBJ2-1; 7 nucleotides match TRBD1. The trim removed 0 bases at V and 8 bases at J, leaving 8 bases unmatched. The CDR3 sequence is 15 residues long. CDR1 SGDLS and CDR2 YYNGEE come from the germline V gene. The CDR3 sequence is CASSVAHDREYEQFF. For the CDR3, the DNA is TGTGCCAGCAGCGTAGCCCACGACAGGGAATATGAGCAGTTCTTC.

This clone occurred a few times. This chain links TRBV29-1 with TRBJ2-5; 8 bases agree with TRBD1. Looked up from germline, CDR1 is SQVTM and CDR2 is ANQGSEA. CDR3 size: 15 residues. The V segment lost 5 bases and the J segment 1 base; nucleotides outside the gene matches: 9. The CDR3 sequence is CSVRGHDRGQETQYF. The CDR3 DNA sequence: TGCAGCGTTAGGGGACATGACAGGGGCCAAGAGACCCAGTACTTC.

The chain recombines TRBV28 with TRBJ2-7; a possible D gene is TRBD2 (5 bases). This CDR3 has 13 residues. Germline assignment: CDR1 MDHEN and CDR2 SYDVKM. Trimming pared 6 bases from V and 5 bases from J, leaving 14 bases between. CDR3 DNA: TGTGCCAGCAGCTTGTGGGAGTCAGACGAGCAGTACTTC. As protein: CASSLWESDEQYF.

The J gene is TRBJ1-2, the V gene TRBV19, with 7 bases lining up with TRBD1. The germline CDR1 and CDR2 sequences are LNHDA and SQIVND (reference sequence). J gave up 3 bases and V 0 bases, and 4 bases lay outside the gene matches. The CDR3 is 15 amino acids. CDR3 residues: CASSIERGLDYGYTF. CDR3 DNA: TGTGCCAGTAGTATAGAAAGGGGGCTGGACTATGGCTACACCTTC.

The chain has TRBV29-1 and TRBJ1-1; D is ambiguous. V was cut by 2 bases and J by 2 bases, with 9 bases left in between. Per germline, CDR1 SQVTM and CDR2 ANQGSEA. CDR3 length equals 13 residues. The CDR3 loop reads CSVETQPNTEAFF. DNA of the CDR3: TGCAGCGTTGAAACACAACCAAACACTGAAGCTTTCTTT.

This rearrangement joins TRBV4-2 to TRBJ2-7; 11 nucleotides align to TRBD2. Germline V gives CDR1 LGHNA, CDR2 YNFKEQ. The CDR3 contains 20 residues. Trimming removed 0 bases from V and 2 bases from J; junction bases left unmatched: 15. In DNA, the CDR3 is TGTGCCAGCAGCCAAGAGATCTTGGGACTAGCGGAGAAACCGACCTACGAGCAGTACTTC. Protein product: CASSQEILGLAEKPTYEQYF.